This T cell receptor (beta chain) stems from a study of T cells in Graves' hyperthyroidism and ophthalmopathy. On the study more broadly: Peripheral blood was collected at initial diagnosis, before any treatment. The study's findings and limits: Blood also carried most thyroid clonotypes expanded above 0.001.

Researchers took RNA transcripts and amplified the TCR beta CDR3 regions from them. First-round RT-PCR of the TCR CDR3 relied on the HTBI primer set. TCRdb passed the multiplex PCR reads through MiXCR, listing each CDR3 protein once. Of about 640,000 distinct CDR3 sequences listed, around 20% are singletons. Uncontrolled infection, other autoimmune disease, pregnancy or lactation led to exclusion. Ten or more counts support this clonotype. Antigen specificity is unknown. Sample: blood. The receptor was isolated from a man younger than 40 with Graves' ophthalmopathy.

CDR3 protein: CSARRWGEGTDTQYF. The CDR3 bases are TGCAGTGCTAGGAGGTGGGGTGAGGGCACAGATACGCAGTATTTT. The chain carries TRBV20-1 and TRBJ2-3; D is unresolved. Looked up from germline, CDR1 is DFQATT and CDR2 is SNEGSKA (reference sequence). The CDR3 has 15 amino acids. V was shortened by 3 bases and J by 1 base, with 14 bases between the two germline ends.